These T cell receptor beta chains were read from a single sample in a study of T-cell reconstitution after alpha-beta-depleted transplantation in children. One entry per CDR3 protein results from TCRdb running MiXCR on the PCR reads. In the table there are hundreds of thousands of distinct CDR3 sequences, 16% of which are singletons. The material was PBMCs from the stem cell graft donor, obtained from the stem cell graft. The receptors here all came from a human donor who donated a stem cell graft to a child with acute myeloid leukemia. CDR3s include the opening cysteine and the closing phenylalanine or tryptophan. Each record gives: J gene, D gene, V gene, clone size, CDR3 DNA, CDR3 protein. D genes are given only for firm matches. Size is stated for part of the rows, as once, few or many counts, or as a class when the clone is expanded.

TRBJ1-2	TRBD1	TRBV7-9	.	TGTGCCAGCAGCCTATCGACAGGGGGAAATGGTTATGGCTACACCTTC	CASSLSTGGNGYGYTF
TRBJ1-2	.	TRBV7-8	.	TGTGCCAGCAGCTTAGGTTCGGCAGGCTATGGCTACACCTTC	CASSLGSAGYGYTF
TRBJ1-2	.	TRBV12-3/TRBV12-4	.	TGTGCCAGCAGTCCCTGGGACGGTGAAGGCTACACCTTC	CASSPWDGEGYTF
TRBJ1-2	.	TRBV24-1	many	TGTGCCACCAGTGACAGGGACTATGGCTACACCTTC	CATSDRDYGYTF
TRBJ1-5	TRBD1	TRBV4-2	few	TGTGCCAGCAGCGGGACAGGGTGGAGCAATCAGCCCCAGCATTTT	CASSGTGWSNQPQHF
TRBJ2-3	TRBD2	TRBV6-4	many	TGTGCCAGCAGTGACGCGGGGGGAACAGATACGCAGTATTTT	CASSDAGGTDTQYF
TRBJ1-1	.	TRBV15	few	TGTGCCACCAGCAGAGATAAGGGTGAAGCTTTCTTT	CATSRDKGEAFF
TRBJ2-1	TRBD2	TRBV7-2	.	TGTGCCAGCCACCTAGCGGGGGTATGGGGGGATGAGCAGTTCTTC	CASHLAGVWGDEQFF
TRBJ2-3	.	TRBV20-1	many	TGCAGTGCCCTCTGGACAGAAGATACGCAGTATTTT	CSALWTEDTQYF
TRBJ2-3	TRBD2	TRBV5-1	few	TGCGCCAGCAGCTCATTCATAGCGGGGGATCTCACAGATACGCAGTATTTT	CASSSFIAGDLTDTQYF
TRBJ2-1	.	TRBV5-1	.	TGCGCCAGCGGCGACGGCGACAATGAGCAGTTCTTC	CASGDGDNEQFF
TRBJ2-5	.	TRBV20-1	many	TGCAGTGCTAGAGATTGGCTAGCTCAAGAGACCCAGTACTTC	CSARDWLAQETQYF
TRBJ2-1	.	TRBV19	.	TGTGCCAGTAGTCTTATCCGGGACAAGCAGTTCTTC	CASSLIRDKQFF
TRBJ2-5	.	TRBV25-1	few	TGTGCCAGCAGTCAAACGGGACTCTTCGGGGAGACCCAGTACTTC	CASSQTGLFGETQYF
TRBJ2-1	.	TRBV20-1	many	TGCAGTGCTGAGGTTACAGGGAGGCTCTACAATGAGCAGTTCTTC	CSAEVTGRLYNEQFF
TRBJ2-2	.	TRBV7-6	.	TGTGCCAGCAGCGCCTCAGGGTTGTCAACCGGGGAGCTGTTTTTT	CASSASGLSTGELFF
TRBJ1-3	.	TRBV25-1	few	TGTGCCAGCAGTGAAGGGACGCACTCTGGAAACACCATATATTTT	CASSEGTHSGNTIYF
TRBJ1-6	TRBD1	TRBV27	many	TGTGCCAGCAGTGCAGACAGGGGGGGATATAATTCACCCCTCCACTTT	CASSADRGGYNSPLHF
TRBJ2-1	.	TRBV12-3/TRBV12-4	few	TGTGCCAGCAGTTTTGGCGGGACATTATACAATGAGCAGTTCTTC	CASSFGGTLYNEQFF
TRBJ2-1	.	TRBV11-1	.	TGTGCCAGCAGCTCCCGGACACAGTTCTATGAGCAGTTCTTC	CASSSRTQFYEQFF
TRBJ2-5	.	TRBV12-3/TRBV12-4	.	TGTGCCAGCAGTTTAGCGATTGGCGCACAAGAGACCCAGTACTTC	CASSLAIGAQETQYF
TRBJ1-4	.	TRBV20-1	many	TGCAGTGCTTTTGGACAGAATGAAAAACTGTTTTTT	CSAFGQNEKLFF
TRBJ2-2	.	TRBV12-3/TRBV12-4	few	TGTGCCAGCCGACCAATTTCGGACTCCCACGGGGAGCTGTTTTTT	CASRPISDSHGELFF
TRBJ2-7	.	TRBV11-3	.	TGTGCCAGCAGCTTACGGCCAGGCCCACTATACTTCTACGAGCAGTACTTC	CASSLRPGPLYFYEQYF
TRBJ1-2	.	TRBV5-1	many	TGCGCCAGCAGCTTGACTCAACAGGGACAAGGCTACACCTTC	CASSLTQQGQGYTF
TRBJ1-2	.	TRBV7-9	many	TGTGCCAGCAGCATCTACAGCTATGGCTACACCTTC	CASSIYSYGYTF
TRBJ1-2	.	TRBV7-2	.	TGTGCCAGCAGCGTATTGTCCTATGGCTACACCTTC	CASSVLSYGYTF
TRBJ1-5	.	TRBV12-3/TRBV12-4	many	TGTGCCAGCAGTCTAGACGGGAGGCAGGGGCAGCATTTT	CASSLDGRQGQHF
TRBJ2-3	TRBD2	TRBV20-1	many	TGCAGTGCTAACCCGGGGGGGACAGATACGCAGTATTTT	CSANPGGTDTQYF
TRBJ2-7	TRBD2	TRBV29-1	many	TGCAGCGTTGCAGGGACTACAAACTACGAGCAGTACTTC	CSVAGTTNYEQYF
TRBJ2-1	.	TRBV7-2	.	TGTGCCAGCAGCCTCCGGGCCTACGGGGTCAATGAGCAGTTCTTC	CASSLRAYGVNEQFF
TRBJ2-3	.	TRBV6-4	.	TGTGCCAGCAGTGTTACCCCGAACCCCACAGATACGCAGTATTTT	CASSVTPNPTDTQYF
TRBJ1-1	.	TRBV7-2	many	TGTGCCAGCAGCCCCTGGCAGAACACTGAAGCTTTCTTT	CASSPWQNTEAFF
TRBJ1-1	TRBD1	TRBV7-2	.	TGTGCCAGCAGCGTCGACAGGGTACACACTGAAGCTTTCTTT	CASSVDRVHTEAFF
TRBJ2-1	TRBD2	TRBV7-2	few	TGTGCCAGCAGCTTTAGCGGGGACATCTCCTACAATGAGCAGTTCTTC	CASSFSGDISYNEQFF
TRBJ2-7	.	TRBV7-2	many	TGTGCCAGCAGTTCTCACTCCTACGAGCAGTACTTC	CASSSHSYEQYF
TRBJ1-6	.	TRBV5-1	.	TGCGCCAGCAGCTTGGAAGGGCATCGCGATTCACCCCTCCACTTT	CASSLEGHRDSPLHF
TRBJ2-7	.	TRBV6-5	.	TGTGCCAGCAGTTATCGGGGCGCGGACTACGAGCAGTACTTC	CASSYRGADYEQYF
TRBJ1-3	TRBD1	TRBV5-5	few	TGTGCCAGCAGCCAGGCGGGGACAGGTTCCGGAAACACCATATATTTT	CASSQAGTGSGNTIYF
TRBJ2-2	TRBD2	TRBV20-1	once	TGCTGTGCTAGAGATCTGAGTCGACGGGGGGTTCACGGGGAGCTGTTTTTT	CCARDLSRRGVHGELFF
TRBJ1-5	.	TRBV20-1	many	TGCAGTGCTAGAGTTATCAGGGGCCAGCCCCAGCATTTT	CSARVIRGQPQHF
TRBJ1-2	TRBD1	TRBV27	.	TGTGCCAGCAGTTTAACAGGGGGGGCCCACTATGGCTACACCTTC	CASSLTGGAHYGYTF
TRBJ1-5	.	TRBV15	many	TGTGCCACCAGCAGAGAGACCTTAAGTCAGCCCCAGCATTTT	CATSRETLSQPQHF
TRBJ1-6	TRBD1	TRBV20-1	many	TGCAGTGCTAGGGACCGGACAGGTCGATCACCCCTCCACTTT	CSARDRTGRSPLHF
TRBJ1-1	.	TRBV29-1	many	TGCAGCATAACCGGGACACCTATGAACACTGAAGCTTTCTTT	CSITGTPMNTEAFF
TRBJ1-2	.	TRBV5-1	.	TGCGCCAGCAGCCGCCCCCCAGGGGCTTCGGGGGACGGCTACACCTTC	CASSRPPGASGDGYTF
TRBJ1-5	TRBD1	TRBV11-2	.	TGTGCCAGCAGTTTACTGGGGACAGAGTATAGCAATCAGCCCCAGCATTTT	CASSLLGTEYSNQPQHF
TRBJ1-6	.	TRBV6-4	many	TGTGCCAGCAGGCCTAGGGGGGCAGATAATTCACCCCTCCACTTT	CASRPRGADNSPLHF
TRBJ1-2	TRBD1	TRBV29-1	few	TGCAGCGTGGACAGGGGCGGTGGTGGCTACACCTTC	CSVDRGGGGYTF
TRBJ2-1	TRBD1	TRBV28	.	TGTGCCAGCAGTTTATTTAATCTTTGGGGAGGGACAGGGGGCATCAATGAGCAGTTCTTC	CASSLFNLWGGTGGINEQFF
TRBJ2-3	.	TRBV3-1	.	TGTGCCAGCAGCCGCGGGACCAATGCAGATACGCAGTATTTT	CASSRGTNADTQYF
TRBJ1-5	.	TRBV10-3	many	TGTGCCATCAGTGAGGGGGATGGGCCCCAGCATTTT	CAISEGDGPQHF
TRBJ1-6	.	TRBV7-2	few	TGTGCCAGCAGCTCCTTTGACAGCCCTGGACTTTCACCCCTCCACTTT	CASSSFDSPGLSPLHF
TRBJ2-5	.	TRBV6-6	.	TGTGCCAGCAGCTATTGGTGGCAAGAGACCCAGTACTTC	CASSYWWQETQYF